This is a list of T cell receptor beta chains from one sample in a study of OX40 agonist ivuxolimab in advanced cancers. Libraries were prepared by immunoSEQ multiplex PCR; TCRdb keeps only in-frame clonotypes and omits some of them. The sample yields about 93,000 clones, roughly 94% seen once. This material consisted of CD4+ or CD8+ T cells sorted from blood, taken in a trial of the OX40 agonist ivuxolimab. These TCRs come from an adult with an advanced solid tumor such as melanoma, head and neck, liver or kidney cancer. Both conserved end residues are part of each CDR3. The D gene is left open where the match is weak. Only some rows state a clone size, as once, few, many or a class for expanded clones.

J gene: TRBJ2-7
clone size: .
D gene: .
V gene: TRBV27
CDR3 DNA: TGTGCCAGCAGTCCCAGGGCGGGGAAGACCTACGAGCAGTACTTC
CDR3 protein: CASSPRAGKTYEQYF

J gene: TRBJ2-7
clone size: .
D gene: TRBD1
V gene: TRBV27
CDR3 DNA: TGTGCCAGCTCGGGACAGGGGCACCACGAGCAGTACTTC
CDR3 protein: CASSGQGHHEQYF

J gene: TRBJ1-2
clone size: once
D gene: .
V gene: TRBV6-5
CDR3 DNA: TGTGCCAGCAGTTACTCCCCCGGTAACTATGGCTACACCTTC
CDR3 protein: CASSYSPGNYGYTF

J gene: TRBJ2-7
clone size: .
D gene: TRBD2
V gene: TRBV10-1
CDR3 DNA: TGCGCCAGCAGATCGGGACTAGCGGGAGATAGCGAGCAGTACTTC
CDR3 protein: CASRSGLAGDSEQYF

J gene: TRBJ2-3
clone size: .
D gene: TRBD2
V gene: TRBV27
CDR3 DNA: TGTGCCAGCAGTTCAATCCGGACTAGCGGGAGCACAGATACGCAGTATTTT
CDR3 protein: CASSSIRTSGSTDTQYF

J gene: TRBJ1-1
clone size: .
D gene: .
V gene: TRBV14
CDR3 DNA: TGTGCCAGCAGCCAAGAGTCGGGCAGCCGTGAAGCTTTCTTT
CDR3 protein: CASSQESGSREAFF

J gene: TRBJ1-2
clone size: .
D gene: .
V gene: TRBV5-6
CDR3 DNA: TGTGCCAGCAGCTCCCCTCCATGGGGGGGCTACACCTTC
CDR3 protein: CASSSPPWGGYTF

J gene: TRBJ2-7
clone size: .
D gene: TRBD2
V gene: TRBV2
CDR3 DNA: TGTGCCAGCAGTGAAGGGGCTAGCGGGAACTACGAGCAGTACTTC
CDR3 protein: CASSEGASGNYEQYF

J gene: TRBJ1-5
clone size: once
D gene: .
V gene: TRBV6-6
CDR3 DNA: TGTGCCAGCAGTTACTCGATTCGGGGTCCCCAGCATTTT
CDR3 protein: CASSYSIRGPQHF

J gene: TRBJ2-7
clone size: .
D gene: .
V gene: TRBV6-5
CDR3 DNA: TGTGCCAGCAGCTTCCGGGGCTACGAGCAGTACTTC
CDR3 protein: CASSFRGYEQYF

J gene: TRBJ1-4
clone size: .
D gene: .
V gene: TRBV28
CDR3 DNA: TGTGCCAGCAGTTTATATAGGAGTAATGAAAAACTGTTTTTT
CDR3 protein: CASSLYRSNEKLFF

J gene: TRBJ2-7
clone size: .
D gene: .
V gene: TRBV6-5
CDR3 DNA: TGTGCCAGCAGTTCGGACAGCTCAGGGAATCAGTACTTC
CDR3 protein: CASSSDSSGNQYF

J gene: TRBJ1-2
clone size: .
D gene: TRBD1
V gene: TRBV10-2
CDR3 DNA: TGCGCCAGCAGTGAGTTAGGGGGCGCGTTCAGCTATGGCTACACCTTC
CDR3 protein: CASSELGGAFSYGYTF

J gene: TRBJ2-7
clone size: once
D gene: TRBD2
V gene: TRBV5-4
CDR3 DNA: TGTGCCAGCAGCCTAGGGACTAGCGGGAGTTACGAGCAGTACTTC
CDR3 protein: CASSLGTSGSYEQYF

J gene: TRBJ2-3
clone size: once
D gene: TRBD2
V gene: TRBV27
CDR3 DNA: TGTGCCAGCAGTTTGGGTAGCGGGAGAGCAGATACGCAGTATTTT
CDR3 protein: CASSLGSGRADTQYF

J gene: TRBJ1-4
clone size: .
D gene: .
V gene: TRBV21-1
CDR3 DNA: TGTGCCAGCAGCACCGACAGGGGGCTAGATGAAAAACTGTTTTTT
CDR3 protein: CASSTDRGLDEKLFF

J gene: TRBJ2-1
clone size: .
D gene: .
V gene: TRBV5-1
CDR3 DNA: TGCGCCAGCAGCCCCTCTGGGGTGAGCTCCTACAATGAGCAGTTCTTC
CDR3 protein: CASSPSGVSSYNEQFF

J gene: TRBJ2-3
clone size: .
D gene: .
V gene: TRBV19
CDR3 DNA: TGTGCCAGTAGTATAGGAGGTGCAGATACGCAGTATTTT
CDR3 protein: CASSIGGADTQYF

J gene: TRBJ1-6
clone size: .
D gene: .
V gene: TRBV12-5
CDR3 DNA: TGTGCTAGTGGTTTGAAAGGGTTCAGCTCCTATAATTCACCCCTCCACTTT
CDR3 protein: CASGLKGFSSYNSPLHF

J gene: TRBJ2-1
clone size: .
D gene: TRBD2
V gene: TRBV27
CDR3 DNA: TGTGCCAGCAGCATAACTAGCGGGGGGGCCTACAATGAGCAGTTCTTC
CDR3 protein: CASSITSGGAYNEQFF

J gene: TRBJ2-3
clone size: .
D gene: .
V gene: TRBV7-6
CDR3 DNA: TGTGCCAGCACCTCTGCGAGGGATACGCAGTATTTT
CDR3 protein: CASTSARDTQYF

J gene: TRBJ1-1
clone size: once
D gene: .
V gene: TRBV5-1
CDR3 DNA: TGCGCCAGCAGCTTGGTCAAGGGTAGTAGGACTGAAGCTTTCTTT
CDR3 protein: CASSLVKGSRTEAFF

J gene: TRBJ2-1
clone size: .
D gene: .
V gene: TRBV6-1
CDR3 DNA: TGTGCCAGCAGTGAGGGGCCCTCTAATGAGCAGTTCTTC
CDR3 protein: CASSEGPSNEQFF

J gene: TRBJ2-7
clone size: .
D gene: .
V gene: TRBV6-1
CDR3 DNA: TGTGCCAGCAGTGAGGTAGGAGTGAACTACGAGCAGTACTTC
CDR3 protein: CASSEVGVNYEQYF

J gene: TRBJ2-7
clone size: .
D gene: .
V gene: TRBV7-6
CDR3 DNA: TGTGCCAGCAGCTCTCACCCACCCAGCACCTACGAGCAGTACTTC
CDR3 protein: CASSSHPPSTYEQYF

J gene: TRBJ2-7
clone size: .
D gene: .
V gene: TRBV28
CDR3 DNA: TGTGCCAGCAGTTCGGACCTCGACAGCTACGAGCAGTACTTC
CDR3 protein: CASSSDLDSYEQYF

J gene: TRBJ1-5
clone size: .
D gene: .
V gene: TRBV11-2
CDR3 DNA: TGTGCCAGCAGCCGGGGGGGCCCCTATAGCAATCAGCCCCAGCATTTT
CDR3 protein: CASSRGGPYSNQPQHF

J gene: TRBJ2-1
clone size: .
D gene: .
V gene: TRBV30
CDR3 DNA: TGTGCCTTTCGGGGTACAGCTCTCAACGAGCAGTTCTTC
CDR3 protein: CAFRGTALNEQFF

J gene: TRBJ1-6
clone size: few
D gene: TRBD1
V gene: TRBV28
CDR3 DNA: TGTGCCAGCAGTTTAGGGGACAGGGGACTTTCCCTCCACTTT
CDR3 protein: CASSLGDRGLSLHF

J gene: TRBJ2-1
clone size: once
D gene: .
V gene: TRBV5-6
CDR3 DNA: TGTGCCAGCAGCTCTCGACAGGACAGCTACAATGAGCAGTTCTTC
CDR3 protein: CASSSRQDSYNEQFF

J gene: TRBJ2-4
clone size: .
D gene: TRBD2
V gene: TRBV7-3
CDR3 DNA: TGTGCCAGCAGCTCTGACCCCCAGCGGGAGATCTCCAAAAACATTCAGTACTTC
CDR3 protein: CASSSDPQREISKNIQYF

J gene: TRBJ2-3
clone size: .
D gene: TRBD2
V gene: TRBV6-5
CDR3 DNA: TGTGCCAGCAGGACCGGGACTAGCGGAACAGATACGCAGTATTTT
CDR3 protein: CASRTGTSGTDTQYF

J gene: TRBJ2-3
clone size: once
D gene: .
V gene: TRBV7-2
CDR3 DNA: TGTGCCAGGGGGCCTTGGGGCCGAGAGTCGGATACGCAGTATTTT
CDR3 protein: CARGPWGRESDTQYF

J gene: TRBJ1-2
clone size: .
D gene: TRBD1
V gene: TRBV9
CDR3 DNA: TGTGCCAGCTCGACAGGGTCGGATGGCTACACCTTC
CDR3 protein: CASSTGSDGYTF

J gene: TRBJ1-3
clone size: .
D gene: .
V gene: TRBV11-2
CDR3 DNA: TGTGCCAGCAGTTCGGACAGCGGGCTTGGAAACACCATATATTTT
CDR3 protein: CASSSDSGLGNTIYF

J gene: TRBJ2-5
clone size: .
D gene: TRBD1
V gene: TRBV6-5
CDR3 DNA: TGTGCCAGCAGTTACTACGGACAGGGGCCCCAAGAGACCCAGTACTTC
CDR3 protein: CASSYYGQGPQETQYF

J gene: TRBJ1-6
clone size: once
D gene: .
V gene: TRBV4-3
CDR3 DNA: TGCGCCAGCAGCCAAGGGGATAGCTCCTATAATTCACCCCTCCACTTT
CDR3 protein: CASSQGDSSYNSPLHF

J gene: TRBJ2-7
clone size: .
D gene: TRBD1
V gene: TRBV6-5
CDR3 DNA: TGTGCCAGCTCCCAGGGGACAGGGCCATACGAGCAGTACTTC
CDR3 protein: CASSQGTGPYEQYF

J gene: TRBJ2-7
clone size: .
D gene: .
V gene: TRBV7-8
CDR3 DNA: TGTGCCAGCAGCTTGGAGTCCTACGAGCAGTACTTC
CDR3 protein: CASSLESYEQYF

J gene: TRBJ2-5
clone size: .
D gene: TRBD2
V gene: TRBV9
CDR3 DNA: TGTGCCAGCAGCGTAGGACTAGCGGGGGCCCAGTACTTC
CDR3 protein: CASSVGLAGAQYF

J gene: TRBJ2-1
clone size: once
D gene: TRBD1
V gene: TRBV6-5
CDR3 DNA: TGTGCCAGCAGTTACGGGACAGGGCAGAATGAGCAGTTCTTC
CDR3 protein: CASSYGTGQNEQFF